Each of the 2 T cell receptor beta chains below was sequenced from the same sample in a study of blood T cell repertoires in COVID-19. Method: immunoSEQ multiplex PCR; TCRdb's copy keeps in-frame clones and lacks some. Here the sample spans fewer than 150,000 clones, roughly 79% being singletons. The sample was peripheral blood. The source is a man older than 75 with acute or convalescent COVID-19.

The chain couples TRBV29-1 to TRBJ1-2; 11 bases line up with TRBD1. The CDR3 runs to 14 residues. After removal of 4 bases from V and 3 bases from J, the junction contained 4 bases not matched to a gene. Per the germline V gene, CDR1 is SQVTM and CDR2 is ANQGSEA. The CDR3 here is CSVALGQGDYGYTF. CDR3 DNA: TGCAGCGTTGCACTGGGACAGGGGGACTATGGCTACACCTTC.

This chain connects TRBV4-2 to TRBJ2-2; D may be TRBD2 (6 bases). Per germline, CDR1 LGHNA and CDR2 YNFKEQ. V shed 4 bases and J shed 0 bases, with 9 bases lying between them. The CDR3 runs 15 residues. The CDR3 DNA sequence: TGTGCCAGCAGCCTGGCGGGACCGAACACCGGGGAGCTGTTTTTT. Its protein is CASSLAGPNTGELFF.